These T cell receptor beta chains were read from a single sample in a study of blood T cell repertoires in COVID-19. Assay: immunoSEQ multiplex PCR; the TCRdb copy retains only in-frame clones and omits some. The sample carries around 290,000 clones, around 87% recorded once. What was sequenced was peripheral blood. The receptors shown here come from a woman aged 45-65 years who had recovered from COVID-19. The CDR3 runs from the conserved cysteine through the conserved F or W. Each record gives: V gene, D gene, CDR3 length, clone size, J gene, CDR3 DNA, CDR3 protein. D genes are given only for firm matches. A row's size may be missing; if present it is once, few, many or a size class.

v_call: TRBV9; d_call: -; cdr3_length: 15; clone_size: -; j_call: TRBJ1-1; cdr3_nt: TGTGCCAGCAGCGTAGATCAGGGGCCTCCCACTGAAGCTTTCTTT; cdr3_aa: CASSVDQGPPTEAFF
v_call: TRBV2; d_call: TRBD1; cdr3_length: 14; clone_size: few; j_call: TRBJ1-5; cdr3_nt: TGTGCCAGCAATGAGGACAGGGGCAGACAGCCCCAGCATTTT; cdr3_aa: CASNEDRGRQPQHF
v_call: TRBV27; d_call: TRBD2; cdr3_length: 18; clone_size: once; j_call: TRBJ2-1; cdr3_nt: TGTGCCAGCAGTTTACGGCTAGCGGGACACAGATTGTACAATGAGCAGTTCTTC; cdr3_aa: CASSLRLAGHRLYNEQFF
v_call: TRBV28; d_call: -; cdr3_length: 16; clone_size: -; j_call: TRBJ2-3; cdr3_nt: TGTGCCAGCAGTCCTCCTTCTCTAGCAGGCACAGATACGCAGTATTTT; cdr3_aa: CASSPPSLAGTDTQYF
v_call: TRBV27; d_call: TRBD2; cdr3_length: 12; clone_size: once; j_call: TRBJ2-3; cdr3_nt: TGTGCCAGCGCGGGGGACACAGATACGCAGTATTTT; cdr3_aa: CASAGDTDTQYF
v_call: TRBV15; d_call: -; cdr3_length: 18; clone_size: once; j_call: TRBJ2-6; cdr3_nt: TGTGCCACCAGCAAAGGAGGGAGCCAAGCTACTGGGGCCAACGTCCTGACTTTC; cdr3_aa: CATSKGGSQATGANVLTF
v_call: TRBV28; d_call: -; cdr3_length: 14; clone_size: -; j_call: TRBJ1-4; cdr3_nt: TGTGCCAGCAGAGTAGGGGGGGAGAATGAAAAACTGTTTTTT; cdr3_aa: CASRVGGENEKLFF
v_call: TRBV7-7; d_call: -; cdr3_length: 15; clone_size: -; j_call: TRBJ2-7; cdr3_nt: TGTGCCAGCAGCTCCGGATCTGGCCGGGCCTACGAGCAGTACTTC; cdr3_aa: CASSSGSGRAYEQYF
v_call: TRBV7-3; d_call: -; cdr3_length: 14; clone_size: -; j_call: TRBJ2-7; cdr3_nt: TGTGCCAGCAGCCCGGGACACCAAAACTACGAGCAGTACTTC; cdr3_aa: CASSPGHQNYEQYF
v_call: TRBV9; d_call: TRBD1; cdr3_length: 15; clone_size: -; j_call: TRBJ2-5; cdr3_nt: TGTGCCAGCAGCGCATTGTCGGGACAGGGTGAGACCCAGTACTTC; cdr3_aa: CASSALSGQGETQYF
v_call: TRBV5-6; d_call: -; cdr3_length: 15; clone_size: few; j_call: TRBJ1-1; cdr3_nt: TGTGCCAGCCACCCGGGGTTGGGGAGGAACACTGAAGCTTTCTTT; cdr3_aa: CASHPGLGRNTEAFF
v_call: TRBV6-5; d_call: TRBD1; cdr3_length: 16; clone_size: -; j_call: TRBJ1-5; cdr3_nt: TGTGCCAGCAGTTACTCCCGGACAGGTAGCAATCAGCCCCAGCATTTT; cdr3_aa: CASSYSRTGSNQPQHF
v_call: TRBV21-1; d_call: -; cdr3_length: 16; clone_size: -; j_call: TRBJ2-5; cdr3_nt: TGTGCCAGCAGCAAAGCGAGACGCGGGAGGCAAGAGACCCAGTACTTC; cdr3_aa: CASSKARRGRQETQYF
v_call: TRBV7-8; d_call: -; cdr3_length: 12; clone_size: -; j_call: TRBJ2-7; cdr3_nt: TGTGCCAGCAGCTTAGGGGGAGGCGTGCAGTACTTC; cdr3_aa: CASSLGGGVQYF
v_call: TRBV28; d_call: -; cdr3_length: 12; clone_size: -; j_call: TRBJ1-5; cdr3_nt: TGTGCCAGCAGTTTATCAGGTCAGCCCCAGCATTTT; cdr3_aa: CASSLSGQPQHF
v_call: TRBV28; d_call: -; cdr3_length: 18; clone_size: -; j_call: TRBJ1-1; cdr3_nt: TGTGCCAGCAGTTTATGGAAATTTAGGGAGAACATGAACACTGAAGCTTTCTTT; cdr3_aa: CASSLWKFRENMNTEAFF
v_call: TRBV7-9; d_call: TRBD2; cdr3_length: 13; clone_size: -; j_call: TRBJ2-7; cdr3_nt: TGTGCCAGCAACGACCGGGGGGAATACGAGCAGTACTTC; cdr3_aa: CASNDRGEYEQYF
v_call: TRBV4-1; d_call: TRBD2; cdr3_length: 17; clone_size: -; j_call: TRBJ2-5; cdr3_nt: TGCGCCAGCAGCCAAGGGATCCGGTTAGCGGGGGAAGAGACCCAGTACTTC; cdr3_aa: CASSQGIRLAGEETQYF
v_call: TRBV10-3; d_call: TRBD2; cdr3_length: 16; clone_size: -; j_call: TRBJ2-1; cdr3_nt: TGTGCCATCAGGTCAGCTAGCGGAACACCTAGGGATGAGCAGTTCTTC; cdr3_aa: CAIRSASGTPRDEQFF
v_call: TRBV12-3/TRBV12-4; d_call: -; cdr3_length: 13; clone_size: -; j_call: TRBJ1-2; cdr3_nt: TGTGCCAGCAGATCCCAGGGGCACTATGGCTACACCTTC; cdr3_aa: CASRSQGHYGYTF
v_call: TRBV29-1; d_call: TRBD1; cdr3_length: 13; clone_size: -; j_call: TRBJ2-7; cdr3_nt: TGCAGCGCAAGGACAGGGGGCAGCTACGAGCAGTACTTC; cdr3_aa: CSARTGGSYEQYF
v_call: TRBV9; d_call: TRBD2; cdr3_length: 15; clone_size: few; j_call: TRBJ2-5; cdr3_nt: TGTGCCAGCAGTATAGGGGTACTAGCGGAAGAGACCCAGTACTTC; cdr3_aa: CASSIGVLAEETQYF
v_call: TRBV5-4; d_call: TRBD2; cdr3_length: 15; clone_size: -; j_call: TRBJ2-7; cdr3_nt: TGTGCCAGCAGCTTGAAGTCTAGCGGGAGAAGGGAGCAGTACTTC; cdr3_aa: CASSLKSSGRREQYF
v_call: TRBV28; d_call: -; cdr3_length: 13; clone_size: -; j_call: TRBJ2-7; cdr3_nt: TGTGCCAGCAGCCAGGTACAGGAGCACGAGCAGTACTTC; cdr3_aa: CASSQVQEHEQYF
v_call: TRBV2; d_call: -; cdr3_length: 13; clone_size: -; j_call: TRBJ1-1; cdr3_nt: TGTGCCAGCAGTCGGGGGGTTCACGGTGAAGCTTTCTTT; cdr3_aa: CASSRGVHGEAFF
v_call: TRBV27; d_call: TRBD2; cdr3_length: 18; clone_size: -; j_call: TRBJ2-7; cdr3_nt: TGTGCCAGCAGTTTAAGGCCTAGCGGGGGAGCACTTAGCTACGAGCAGTACTTC; cdr3_aa: CASSLRPSGGALSYEQYF
v_call: TRBV7-9; d_call: TRBD1; cdr3_length: 16; clone_size: -; j_call: TRBJ1-6; cdr3_nt: TGTGCCAGCAGCCTCGGGACAGGGGGGAATAATTCACCCCTCCACTTT; cdr3_aa: CASSLGTGGNNSPLHF
v_call: TRBV28; d_call: -; cdr3_length: 13; clone_size: -; j_call: TRBJ1-1; cdr3_nt: TGTGCCAGCAGTGTAGACCCGGGGGTTGAAGCTTTCTTT; cdr3_aa: CASSVDPGVEAFF
v_call: TRBV28; d_call: TRBD1; cdr3_length: 15; clone_size: -; j_call: TRBJ2-7; cdr3_nt: TGTGCCAGCAGTTTAGCGGACAGGGGGGGACCCGAGCAGTACTTC; cdr3_aa: CASSLADRGGPEQYF